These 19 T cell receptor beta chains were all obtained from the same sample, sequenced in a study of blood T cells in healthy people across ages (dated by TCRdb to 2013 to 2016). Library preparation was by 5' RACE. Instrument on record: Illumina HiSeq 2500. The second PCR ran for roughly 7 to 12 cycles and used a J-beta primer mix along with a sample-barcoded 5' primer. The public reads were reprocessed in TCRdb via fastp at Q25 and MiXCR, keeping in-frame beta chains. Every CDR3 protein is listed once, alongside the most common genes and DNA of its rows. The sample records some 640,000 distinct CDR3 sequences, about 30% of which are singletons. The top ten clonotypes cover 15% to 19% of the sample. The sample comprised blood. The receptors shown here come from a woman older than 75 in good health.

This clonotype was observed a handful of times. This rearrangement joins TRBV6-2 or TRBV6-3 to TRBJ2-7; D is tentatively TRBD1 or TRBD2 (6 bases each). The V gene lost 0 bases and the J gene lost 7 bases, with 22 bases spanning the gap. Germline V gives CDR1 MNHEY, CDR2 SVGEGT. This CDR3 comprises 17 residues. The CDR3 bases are TGTGCCAGCAGTTACTCGAGAGGGGGGAACTCCTACAATGAGCAGTACTTC. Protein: CASSYSRGGNSYNEQYF.

The CDR3 region has the DNA TGCGCCAGCAGCTTAAGGGACAGGGGTCATGAGCAGTTCTTC. This translates into CASSLRDRGHEQFF. The V gene is TRBV5-1, the J gene TRBJ2-1; TRBD1 agrees at 10 bases. The CDR3 extends over 14 amino acids. CDR1 and CDR2 (germline): SGHRS, YFSETQ. Trimming took 2 bases from V and 8 from J; bases not matched to a gene: 4.

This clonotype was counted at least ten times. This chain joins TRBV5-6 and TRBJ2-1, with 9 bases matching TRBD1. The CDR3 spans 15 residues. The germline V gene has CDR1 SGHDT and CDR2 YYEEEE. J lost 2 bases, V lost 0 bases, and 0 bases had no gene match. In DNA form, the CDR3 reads TGTGCCAGCAGCTTGGGGGACAGGGCCTACAATGAGCAGTTCTTC. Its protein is CASSLGDRAYNEQFF.

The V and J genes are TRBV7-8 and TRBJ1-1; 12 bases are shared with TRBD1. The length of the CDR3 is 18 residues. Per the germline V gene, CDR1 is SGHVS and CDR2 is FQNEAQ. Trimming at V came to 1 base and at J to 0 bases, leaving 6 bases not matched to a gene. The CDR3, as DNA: TGTGCCAGCAGCTTAGAGGGGACAGGGGGCGACATGAACACTGAAGCTTTCTTT. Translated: CASSLEGTGGDMNTEAFF.

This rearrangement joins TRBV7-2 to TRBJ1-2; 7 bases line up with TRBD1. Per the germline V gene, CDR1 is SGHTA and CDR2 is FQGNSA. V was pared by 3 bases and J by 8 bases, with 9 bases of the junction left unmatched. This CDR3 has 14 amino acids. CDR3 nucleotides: TGTGCCAGCAGCTTGATGACAGGGTTAATGGGCTACACCTTC. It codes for CASSLMTGLMGYTF.

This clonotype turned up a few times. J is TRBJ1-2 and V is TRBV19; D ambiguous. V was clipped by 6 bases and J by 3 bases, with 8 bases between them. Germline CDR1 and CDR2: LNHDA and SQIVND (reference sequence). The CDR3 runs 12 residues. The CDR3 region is CASRFGDYGYTF. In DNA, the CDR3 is TGTGCCAGTAGGTTCGGGGACTATGGCTACACCTTC.

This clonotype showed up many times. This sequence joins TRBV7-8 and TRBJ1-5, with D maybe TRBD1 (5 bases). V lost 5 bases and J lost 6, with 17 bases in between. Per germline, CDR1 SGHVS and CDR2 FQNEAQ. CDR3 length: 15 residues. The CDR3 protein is CASSPPGRAGQPQHF. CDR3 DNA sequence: TGTGCCAGCAGCCCCCCGGGCAGGGCGGGTCAGCCCCAGCATTTT. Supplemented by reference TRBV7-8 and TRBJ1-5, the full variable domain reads GAGVSQSPRYKVAKRGQDVALRCDPISGHVSLFWYQQALGQGPEFLTYFQNEAQLDKSGLPSDRFFAERPEGSVSTLKIQRTQQEDSAVYLCASSPPGRAGQPQHFGDGTRLSIL.

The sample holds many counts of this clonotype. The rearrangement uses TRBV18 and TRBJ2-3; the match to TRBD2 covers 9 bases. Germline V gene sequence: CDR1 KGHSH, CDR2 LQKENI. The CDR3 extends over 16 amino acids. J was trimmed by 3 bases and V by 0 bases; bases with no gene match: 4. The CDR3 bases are TGTGCCAGCTCACCACCTGGCGGGGGGGCGACAGATACGCAGTATTTT. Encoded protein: CASSPPGGGATDTQYF.

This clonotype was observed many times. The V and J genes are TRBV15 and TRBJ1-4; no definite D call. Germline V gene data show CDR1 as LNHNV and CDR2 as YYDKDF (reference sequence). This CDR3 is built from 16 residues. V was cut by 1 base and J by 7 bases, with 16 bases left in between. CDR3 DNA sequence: TGTGCCACCAGCAGAGTTGCGGGCGGTGGTGGTGAAAAACTGTTTTTT. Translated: CATSRVAGGGGEKLFF.

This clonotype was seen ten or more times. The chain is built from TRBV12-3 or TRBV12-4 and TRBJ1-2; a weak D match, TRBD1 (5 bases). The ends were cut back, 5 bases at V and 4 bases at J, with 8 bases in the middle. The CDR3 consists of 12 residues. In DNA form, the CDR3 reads TGTGCCAGCAGTCCCGGGGCCTATGGCTACACCTTC. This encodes CASSPGAYGYTF.

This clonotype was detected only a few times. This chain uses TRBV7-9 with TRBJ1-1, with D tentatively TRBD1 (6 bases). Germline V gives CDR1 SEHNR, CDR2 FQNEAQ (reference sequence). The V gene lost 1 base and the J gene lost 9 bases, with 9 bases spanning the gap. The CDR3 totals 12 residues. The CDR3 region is CASSLETGKAFF. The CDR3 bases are TGTGCCAGCAGCTTAGAAACAGGGAAAGCTTTCTTT.

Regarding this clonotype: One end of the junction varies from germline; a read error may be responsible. In DNA, the CDR3 is TGTGCCAGCAACCAAGTGAGGACAGGCTACAATGAGCAGTACTTC. Residues: CASNQVRTGYNEQYF. This chain joins TRBV3-1 and TRBJ2-4; 7 bases agree with TRBD1. Per germline, CDR1 LGHDT and CDR2 YNNKEL (reference sequence). CDR3 length: 15 residues.

The CDR3 bases are TGTGCCAGCAGCTTAGGATCGGGATCAAGGGAGACCCAGTACTTC. Translating it yields CASSLGSGSRETQYF. The V and J genes are TRBV7-2 and TRBJ2-5; D is possibly TRBD2 (5 bases). Per the germline V gene, CDR1 is SGHTA and CDR2 is FQGNSA. The CDR3 consists of 15 residues. Trimming cost V 1 base and J 5 bases, with 14 bases left between them. The whole variable domain, remainder taken from reference TRBV7-2 and TRBJ2-5, is GAGVSQSPSNKVTEKGKDVELRCDPISGHTALYWYRQSLGQGLEFLIYFQGNSAPDKSGLPSDRFSAERTGGSVSTLTIQRTQQEDSAVYLCASSLGSGSRETQYFGPGTRLLVL.

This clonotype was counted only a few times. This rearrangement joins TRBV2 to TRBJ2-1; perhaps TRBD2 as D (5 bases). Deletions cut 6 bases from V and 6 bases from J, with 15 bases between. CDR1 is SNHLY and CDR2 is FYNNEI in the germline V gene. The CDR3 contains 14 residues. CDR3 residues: CASRVVAGLNEQFF. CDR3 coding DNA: TGTGCCAGCAGAGTGGTGGCAGGACTCAATGAGCAGTTCTTC.

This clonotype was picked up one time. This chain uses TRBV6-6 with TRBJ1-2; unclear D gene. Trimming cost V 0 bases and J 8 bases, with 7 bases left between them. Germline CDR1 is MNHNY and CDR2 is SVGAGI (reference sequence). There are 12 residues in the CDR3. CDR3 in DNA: TGTGCCAGCAGTTACTCAGAGGAGGGCTACACCTTC. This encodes CASSYSEEGYTF.

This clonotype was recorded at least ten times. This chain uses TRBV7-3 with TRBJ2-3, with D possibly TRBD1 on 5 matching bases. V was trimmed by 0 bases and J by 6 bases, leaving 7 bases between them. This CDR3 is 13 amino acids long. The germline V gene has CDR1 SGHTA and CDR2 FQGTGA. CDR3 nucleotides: TGTGCCAGCAGCTTAACGCCAGGGGATACGCAGTATTTT. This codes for CASSLTPGDTQYF.

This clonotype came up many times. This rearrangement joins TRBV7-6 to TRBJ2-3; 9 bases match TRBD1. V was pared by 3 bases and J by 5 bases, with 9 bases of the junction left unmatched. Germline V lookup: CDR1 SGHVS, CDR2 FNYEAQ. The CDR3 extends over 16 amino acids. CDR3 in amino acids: CASSFGPGQGVDTQYF. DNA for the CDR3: TGTGCCAGCAGCTTTGGACCGGGACAGGGCGTAGATACGCAGTATTTT.

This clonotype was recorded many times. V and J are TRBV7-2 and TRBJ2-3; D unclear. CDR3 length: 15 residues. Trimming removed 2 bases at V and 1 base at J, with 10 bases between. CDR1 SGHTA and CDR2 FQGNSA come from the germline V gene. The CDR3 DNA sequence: TGTGCCAGCAGCTTAAAGGCCAGCCGCACAGATACGCAGTATTTT. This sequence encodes CASSLKASRTDTQYF.

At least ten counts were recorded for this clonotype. The CDR3 DNA is TGTGCCAGCGGGACAGGGCCGGGGGAAAAACTGTTTTTT. Protein sequence: CASGTGPGEKLFF. The chain uses TRBV7-8 and TRBJ1-4; 9 positions agree with TRBD1. This CDR3 contains 13 residues. V trimming: 8 bases; J trimming: 8 bases; junction bases outside the gene matches: 6. Germline CDR1 and CDR2: SGHVS and FQNEAQ.